The clone carrying this T cell receptor beta chain was seen repeatedly, ten times or more. The read finishes 3 residues shy of the CDR3 end, and the germline J gene is used to complete it. Germline loops: CDR1 DFQATT, CDR2 SNEGSKA (reference sequence). The length of the CDR3 is 15 residues. The ends lost 2 bases at V and 5 bases at J; junction bases unmatched: 6. Both groups were predominantly of Caucasian heritage. The sample originates from a study of T cell clonality in common variable immunodeficiency. Profiled with immunoSEQ multiplex PCR; TCRdb holds only in-frame clones, not every one. The table records roughly 42,000 clones without singletons, the ten largest covering about 3%.

The sequenced sample was peripheral blood mononuclear cells. The chain employs TRBV20-1 and TRBJ2-2; 9 bases agree with TRBD2. This TCR derives from a person aged 18 to 70 in good health. This CDR3 is CSARSSGSSTGELFF. The sequenced part of the CDR3 DNA is TGCAGTGCTAGAAGTAGCGGGAGTAGTACCGGGGAG.